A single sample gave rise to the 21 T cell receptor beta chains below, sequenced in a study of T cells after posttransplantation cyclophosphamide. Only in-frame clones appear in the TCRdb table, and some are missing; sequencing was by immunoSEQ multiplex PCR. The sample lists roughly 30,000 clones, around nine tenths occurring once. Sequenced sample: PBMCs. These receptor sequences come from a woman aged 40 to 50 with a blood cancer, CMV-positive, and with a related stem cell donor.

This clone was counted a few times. CDR3 sequence reads: CASSLDEGDHEKLFF. The DNA for the CDR3 is TGCGCCAGCAGCTTGGATGAGGGGGATCATGAAAAACTGTTTTTT. The V call is TRBV5-1, the J call TRBJ1-4; D might be TRBD1 (6 bases). Germline V gene sequence: CDR1 SGHRS, CDR2 YFSETQ. This CDR3 contains 15 residues. V was shortened by 0 bases and J by 6 bases, with 12 bases between the two germline ends.

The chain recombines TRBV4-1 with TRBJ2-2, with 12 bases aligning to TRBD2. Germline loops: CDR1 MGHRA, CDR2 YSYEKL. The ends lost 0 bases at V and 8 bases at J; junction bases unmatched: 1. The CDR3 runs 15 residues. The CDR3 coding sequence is TGCGCCAGCAGCCAAGAAGGACTAGCGGGGGGGGAGCTGTTTTTT. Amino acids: CASSQEGLAGGELFF.

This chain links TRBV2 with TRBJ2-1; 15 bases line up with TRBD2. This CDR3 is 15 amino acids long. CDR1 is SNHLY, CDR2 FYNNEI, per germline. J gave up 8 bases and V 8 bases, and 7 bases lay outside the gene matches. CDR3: CASLPGLAGGDEQFF. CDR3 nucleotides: TGTGCCAGCCTACCGGGACTAGCGGGGGGCGATGAGCAGTTCTTC.

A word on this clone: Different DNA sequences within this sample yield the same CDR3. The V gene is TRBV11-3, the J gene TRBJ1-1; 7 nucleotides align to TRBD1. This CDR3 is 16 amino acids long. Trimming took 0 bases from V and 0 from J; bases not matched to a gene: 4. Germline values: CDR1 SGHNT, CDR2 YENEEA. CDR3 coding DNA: TGTGCCAGCAGCTTAGATGGTACAGGGGTGAACACTGAAGCTTTCTTT. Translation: CASSLDGTGVNTEAFF.

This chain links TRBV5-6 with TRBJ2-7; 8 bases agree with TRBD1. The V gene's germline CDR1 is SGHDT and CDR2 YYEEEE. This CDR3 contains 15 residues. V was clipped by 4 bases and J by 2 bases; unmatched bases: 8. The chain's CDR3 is CASSPTGQGTYEQYF. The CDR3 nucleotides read TGTGCCAGCAGCCCCACTGGACAGGGAACCTACGAGCAGTACTTC.

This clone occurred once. DNA of the CDR3: TGTGCCAGCAGTTCCATAACCGGGACAGAGGTCTACGAGCAGTACTTC. Translating gives CASSSITGTEVYEQYF. V gene TRBV27 combines with J gene TRBJ2-7; 7 positions match TRBD1. The CDR3 has 16 residues. Germline V lookup: CDR1 MNHEY, CDR2 SMNVEV (reference sequence). The V segment lost 4 bases and the J segment 3 bases; nucleotides outside the gene matches: 12.

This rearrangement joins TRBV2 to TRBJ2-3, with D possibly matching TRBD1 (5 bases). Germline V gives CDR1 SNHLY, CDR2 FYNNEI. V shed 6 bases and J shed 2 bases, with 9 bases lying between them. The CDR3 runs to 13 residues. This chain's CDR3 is CASRPGITDTQYF. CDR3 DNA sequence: TGTGCCAGCAGGCCAGGGATCACAGATACGCAGTATTTT.

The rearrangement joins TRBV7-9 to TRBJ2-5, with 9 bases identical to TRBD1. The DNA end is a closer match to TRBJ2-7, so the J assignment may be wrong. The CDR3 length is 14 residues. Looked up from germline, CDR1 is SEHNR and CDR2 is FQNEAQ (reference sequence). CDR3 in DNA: TGTGCCAGCAGCTTAACCCGGGACAGGGCCGAGCAGTACTTC. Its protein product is CASSLTRDRAEQYF.

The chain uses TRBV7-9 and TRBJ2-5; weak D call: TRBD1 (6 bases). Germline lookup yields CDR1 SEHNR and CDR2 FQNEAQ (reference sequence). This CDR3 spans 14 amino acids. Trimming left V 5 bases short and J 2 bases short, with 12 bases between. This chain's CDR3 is CASSPDRMQETQYF. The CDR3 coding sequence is TGTGCCAGCAGCCCTGACAGGATGCAAGAGACCCAGTACTTC.

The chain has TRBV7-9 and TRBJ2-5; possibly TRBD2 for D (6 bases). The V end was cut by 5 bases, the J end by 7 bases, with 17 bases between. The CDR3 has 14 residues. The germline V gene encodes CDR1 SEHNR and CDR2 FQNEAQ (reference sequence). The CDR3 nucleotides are TGTGCCAGCAGCCCATGGGACTCCCGGGGGACCCAGTACTTC. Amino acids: CASSPWDSRGTQYF.

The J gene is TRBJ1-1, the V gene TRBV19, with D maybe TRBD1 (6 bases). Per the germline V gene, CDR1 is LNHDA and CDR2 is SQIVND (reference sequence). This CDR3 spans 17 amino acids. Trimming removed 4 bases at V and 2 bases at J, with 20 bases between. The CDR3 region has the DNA TGTGCCAGTAGTAGCCAGGGGTCACCCAGGCGAAACACTGAAGCTTTCTTT. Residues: CASSSQGSPRRNTEAFF.

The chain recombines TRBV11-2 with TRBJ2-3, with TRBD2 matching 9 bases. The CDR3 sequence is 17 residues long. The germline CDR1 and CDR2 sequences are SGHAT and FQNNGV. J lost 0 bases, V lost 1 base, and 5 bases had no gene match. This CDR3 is CASSLGVSGGSTDTQYF. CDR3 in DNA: TGTGCCAGCAGCTTAGGTGTTAGCGGGGGTAGCACAGATACGCAGTATTTT.

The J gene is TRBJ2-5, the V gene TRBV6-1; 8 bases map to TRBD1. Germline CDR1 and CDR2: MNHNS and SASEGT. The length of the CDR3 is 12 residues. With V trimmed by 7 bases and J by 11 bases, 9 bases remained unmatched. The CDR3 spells CASNERQGRQYF. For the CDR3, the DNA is TGTGCCAGCAATGAGAGACAGGGGAGGCAGTACTTC.

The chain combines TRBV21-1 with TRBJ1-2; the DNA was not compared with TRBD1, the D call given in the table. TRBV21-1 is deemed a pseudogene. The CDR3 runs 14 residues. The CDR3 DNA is TGTGCCAGCAGCAAAGAAGCCAGGTCCTATGGCTACACCTTC. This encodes CASSKEARSYGYTF.

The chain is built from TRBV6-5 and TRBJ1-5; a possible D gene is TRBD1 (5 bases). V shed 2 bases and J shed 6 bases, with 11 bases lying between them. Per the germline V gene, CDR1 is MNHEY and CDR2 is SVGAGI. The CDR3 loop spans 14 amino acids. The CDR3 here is CASSYRGLSQPQHF. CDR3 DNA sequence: TGTGCCAGCAGTTACAGGGGTTTGAGTCAGCCCCAGCATTTT.

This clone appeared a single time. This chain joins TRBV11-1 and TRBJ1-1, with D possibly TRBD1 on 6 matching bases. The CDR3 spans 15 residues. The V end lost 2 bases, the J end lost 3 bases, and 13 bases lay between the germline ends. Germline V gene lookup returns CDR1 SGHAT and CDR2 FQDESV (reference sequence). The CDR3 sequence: CASSLTGLSYTEAFF. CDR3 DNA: TGTGCCAGCAGCTTAACAGGGCTTTCGTACACTGAAGCTTTCTTT.

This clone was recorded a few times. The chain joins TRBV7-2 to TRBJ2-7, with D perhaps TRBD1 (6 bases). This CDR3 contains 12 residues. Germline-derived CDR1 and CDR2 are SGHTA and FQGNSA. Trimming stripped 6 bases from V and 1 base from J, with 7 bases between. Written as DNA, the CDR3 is TGTGCCAGCAGGGGGGCGTCCTACGAGCAGTACTTC. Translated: CASRGASYEQYF.

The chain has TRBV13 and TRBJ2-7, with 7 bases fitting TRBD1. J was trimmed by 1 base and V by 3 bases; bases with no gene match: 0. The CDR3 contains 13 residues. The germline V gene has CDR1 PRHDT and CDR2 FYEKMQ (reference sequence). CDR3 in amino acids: CASSLDRSYEQYF. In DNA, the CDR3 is TGTGCCAGCAGCTTGGACAGGTCCTACGAGCAGTACTTC.

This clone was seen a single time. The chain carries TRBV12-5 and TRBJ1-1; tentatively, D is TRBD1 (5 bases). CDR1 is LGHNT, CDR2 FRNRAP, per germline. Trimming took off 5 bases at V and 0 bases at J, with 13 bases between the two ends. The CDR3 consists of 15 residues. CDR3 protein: CASGLAAGMNTEAFF. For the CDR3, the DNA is TGTGCTAGTGGTCTAGCGGCAGGGATGAACACTGAAGCTTTCTTT.

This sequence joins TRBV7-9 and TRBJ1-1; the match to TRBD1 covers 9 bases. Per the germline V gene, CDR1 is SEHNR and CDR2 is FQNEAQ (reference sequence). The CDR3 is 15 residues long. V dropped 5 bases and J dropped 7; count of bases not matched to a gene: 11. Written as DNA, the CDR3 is TGTGCCAGCAGCGTATGGACAGGGGAAAGTAATGAAGCTTTCTTT. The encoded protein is CASSVWTGESNEAFF.

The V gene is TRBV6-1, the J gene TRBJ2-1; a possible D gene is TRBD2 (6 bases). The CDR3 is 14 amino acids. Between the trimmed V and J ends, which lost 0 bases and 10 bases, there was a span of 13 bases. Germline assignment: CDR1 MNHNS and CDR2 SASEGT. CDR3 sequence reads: CASSEAGGLTEQFF. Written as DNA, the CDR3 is TGTGCCAGCAGTGAAGCGGGGGGTTTGACAGAGCAGTTCTTC.